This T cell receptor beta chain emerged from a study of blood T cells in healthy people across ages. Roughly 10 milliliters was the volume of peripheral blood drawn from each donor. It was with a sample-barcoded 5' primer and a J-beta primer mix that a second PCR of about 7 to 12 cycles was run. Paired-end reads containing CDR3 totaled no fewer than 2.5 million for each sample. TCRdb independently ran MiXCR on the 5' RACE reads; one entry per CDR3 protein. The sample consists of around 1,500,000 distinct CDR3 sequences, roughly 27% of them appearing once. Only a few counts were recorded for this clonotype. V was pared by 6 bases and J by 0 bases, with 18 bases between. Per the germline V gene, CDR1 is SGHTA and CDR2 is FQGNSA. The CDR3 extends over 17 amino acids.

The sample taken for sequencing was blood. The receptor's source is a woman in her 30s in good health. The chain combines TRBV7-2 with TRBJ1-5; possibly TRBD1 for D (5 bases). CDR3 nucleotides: TGTGCCAGCAGTTTCACCGCCGGGGCTTATAGCAATCAGCCCCAGCATTTT. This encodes CASSFTAGAYSNQPQHF.